These T cell receptor beta chains were read from a single sample in a study of prognosis after radiotherapy for stage I lung cancer. Each CDR3 protein gets one entry after TCRdb re-called the multiplex PCR reads with MiXCR. The data show approximately 30,000 distinct CDR3 sequences, under 35% seen once. The sequences come from PBMCs, collected before or after stereotactic body radiation therapy (not recorded which). Receptors originate from a donor aged 50 or older with non-small cell lung cancer. CDR3s include the opening cysteine and the closing phenylalanine or tryptophan. D genes are given only for firm matches. Clone sizes are given selectively: once, few, many, or a class where the clone is expanded.

d_gene: TRBD2
abundance: many
v_gene: TRBV20-1
len: 18
j_gene: TRBJ2-1
CDR3nt: TGCAGTGCTAGAGAGCGGCTAGCGGGAGGGGGGTCCTACAATGAGCAGTTCTTC
CDR3aa: CSARERLAGGGSYNEQFF

d_gene: -
abundance: many
v_gene: TRBV2
len: 13
j_gene: TRBJ2-3
CDR3nt: TGTGCCAGCAGTGCTGTGGAGGGGGGTACGCAGTATTTT
CDR3aa: CASSAVEGGTQYF

d_gene: TRBD2
abundance: -
v_gene: TRBV28
len: 15
j_gene: TRBJ2-2
CDR3nt: TGTGCCGGCAGGGCAAGCGGGAGAGACGGCGGGGAGCTGTTTTTT
CDR3aa: CAGRASGRDGGELFF

d_gene: TRBD1
abundance: many
v_gene: TRBV20-1
len: 13
j_gene: TRBJ2-7
CDR3nt: TGCAGTGTTTTCGGACAGGGGGCGGGGGAGCAGTACTTC
CDR3aa: CSVFGQGAGEQYF

d_gene: TRBD2
abundance: many
v_gene: TRBV10-3
len: 19
j_gene: TRBJ2-7
CDR3nt: TGTGCCATCAGTGAGTCGGGGGGACTAGCGGGACCTTATTCCTACGAGCAGTACTTC
CDR3aa: CAISESGGLAGPYSYEQYF

d_gene: -
abundance: many
v_gene: TRBV2
len: 13
j_gene: TRBJ2-3
CDR3nt: TGTGCCAGCAGTGTTATGGGTACAGATACGCAGTATTTT
CDR3aa: CASSVMGTDTQYF

d_gene: -
abundance: -
v_gene: TRBV27
len: 12
j_gene: TRBJ2-3
CDR3nt: TGTGCCAGCAGTGGATTCCCGGATACGCAGTATTTT
CDR3aa: CASSGFPDTQYF

d_gene: -
abundance: -
v_gene: TRBV27
len: 17
j_gene: TRBJ2-3
CDR3nt: TGTGTCAGCAGTTTAGAAGGGGCCGGTCCCGGAATAGATACGCAGTATTTT
CDR3aa: CVSSLEGAGPGIDTQYF

d_gene: TRBD1
abundance: medium-sized
v_gene: TRBV6-1
len: 15
j_gene: TRBJ2-7
CDR3nt: TGTGCCAGCAGTGAAATTGGGACAGGGTTAGGCGAGCAGTACTTC
CDR3aa: CASSEIGTGLGEQYF

d_gene: -
abundance: many
v_gene: TRBV20-1
len: 13
j_gene: TRBJ2-5
CDR3nt: TGCAGTGCCGCTTTTTTAGGGGGAGAGACCCAGTACTTC
CDR3aa: CSAAFLGGETQYF

d_gene: -
abundance: -
v_gene: TRBV24-1
len: 12
j_gene: TRBJ1-5
CDR3nt: TGTGCCACCAGTGACGGTCTCCAGCCCCATCATTTT
CDR3aa: CATSDGLQPHHF

d_gene: -
abundance: -
v_gene: TRBV24-1
len: 13
j_gene: TRBJ2-4
CDR3nt: TGTGCCACCCAGGGTCAGGGCCAAAACATTCAGTACTTC
CDR3aa: CATQGQGQNIQYF

d_gene: -
abundance: many
v_gene: TRBV20-1
len: 14
j_gene: TRBJ2-7
CDR3nt: TGCAGTGCTACGTTGGGCCAGTTGAAGGGGGAGCAGTACTTC
CDR3aa: CSATLGQLKGEQYF

d_gene: TRBD1
abundance: many
v_gene: TRBV5-4
len: 17
j_gene: TRBJ1-4
CDR3nt: TGTGCCAGCAGCCGGGACAGGGGGCTTGCAACTAATGAAAAACTGTTTTTT
CDR3aa: CASSRDRGLATNEKLFF

d_gene: TRBD1
abundance: many
v_gene: TRBV2
len: 13
j_gene: TRBJ1-3
CDR3nt: TGTGCCAGCAGTTACAGGGGCGGAAACACCATATATTTT
CDR3aa: CASSYRGGNTIYF

d_gene: -
abundance: -
v_gene: TRBV12-3/TRBV12-4
len: 15
j_gene: TRBJ2-1
CDR3nt: TGTGCCAGCAGTTTATGGGAGCCAATCTACAATGATCAGTTCTTC
CDR3aa: CASSLWEPIYNDQFF

d_gene: -
abundance: -
v_gene: TRBV6-1
len: 15
j_gene: TRBJ2-2
CDR3nt: TGTGCCAGCAGGGGCGGGACCTCGAAAAACGGGGAGCTGTTTTTT
CDR3aa: CASRGGTSKNGELFF

d_gene: TRBD1
abundance: many
v_gene: TRBV18
len: 16
j_gene: TRBJ1-2
CDR3nt: TGTGCCAGCTCACCAACCGGGACAGGGGGTAGCTATGGCTACACCTTC
CDR3aa: CASSPTGTGGSYGYTF

d_gene: -
abundance: many
v_gene: TRBV7-3
len: 14
j_gene: TRBJ2-3
CDR3nt: TGTGCCAGCAGCTTAAAGGGGTGGCCAGATACGCAGTATTTT
CDR3aa: CASSLKGWPDTQYF

d_gene: -
abundance: many
v_gene: TRBV2
len: 12
j_gene: TRBJ1-6
CDR3nt: TGTGCCAGCTGCCAGGGTAATTCACCCCTCCACTTT
CDR3aa: CASCQGNSPLHF

d_gene: -
abundance: many
v_gene: TRBV10-2
len: 11
j_gene: TRBJ2-7
CDR3nt: TGCGCCAGCAGTGAGGAGTACGAGCAGTACTTC
CDR3aa: CASSEEYEQYF

d_gene: -
abundance: -
v_gene: TRBV6-1
len: 14
j_gene: TRBJ2-1
CDR3nt: TGTGACAGCAGTGAACAAGGGGCCTACAATGAGCAGTTCTTC
CDR3aa: CDSSEQGAYNEQFF

d_gene: TRBD1
abundance: once
v_gene: TRBV6-1
len: 17
j_gene: TRBJ1-1
CDR3nt: TGTGCCAGCAACCATATATGGACAGGGGGCATAAACACTGAAGCTTTCTTT
CDR3aa: CASNHIWTGGINTEAFF

d_gene: TRBD1
abundance: -
v_gene: TRBV5-1
len: 15
j_gene: TRBJ2-7
CDR3nt: TGCGCCAGCAGCCCTAGACAGGGTAACACCTACGTGCAGTACTTC
CDR3aa: CASSPRQGNTYVQYF

d_gene: -
abundance: medium-sized
v_gene: TRBV27
len: 16
j_gene: TRBJ2-2
CDR3nt: TGTGCCAGCAGTTTAAGTACGGGAGAGTTGCCCGGGGAGCTGTTTTTT
CDR3aa: CASSLSTGELPGELFF

d_gene: -
abundance: many
v_gene: TRBV9
len: 15
j_gene: TRBJ1-2
CDR3nt: TGTGCCAGCAGCGAGGCCCGGGGTTCTAACTATGGCTACACCTTC
CDR3aa: CASSEARGSNYGYTF

d_gene: -
abundance: many
v_gene: TRBV5-1
len: 18
j_gene: TRBJ2-6
CDR3nt: TGCGCCAGCAGCTTGTCAGAAGGCAGGGCCTTAGGGGCCAACGTCCTGACTTTC
CDR3aa: CASSLSEGRALGANVLTF

d_gene: TRBD2
abundance: many
v_gene: TRBV7-2
len: 13
j_gene: TRBJ2-7
CDR3nt: TGTGCCAGCAGCTGGACTAGCAGCTACGAGCAGTACTTC
CDR3aa: CASSWTSSYEQYF

d_gene: -
abundance: many
v_gene: TRBV4-1
len: 19
j_gene: TRBJ2-6
CDR3nt: TGCGCCAGCAGCCAAATGGTATCAGGGTTCGCTGCTGGGGCCAACGTCCTGACTTTC
CDR3aa: CASSQMVSGFAAGANVLTF

d_gene: TRBD1
abundance: many
v_gene: TRBV29-1
len: 13
j_gene: TRBJ2-7
CDR3nt: TGCAGCGCTGGACAGGCGGCTACCTACGAGCAGTACTTC
CDR3aa: CSAGQAATYEQYF

d_gene: TRBD2
abundance: many
v_gene: TRBV28
len: 17
j_gene: TRBJ2-5
CDR3nt: TGTGCCAGCAGTACTAGCGGGAGGGCCTTTTTACAAGAGACCCAGTACTTC
CDR3aa: CASSTSGRAFLQETQYF

d_gene: -
abundance: many
v_gene: TRBV20-1
len: 14
j_gene: TRBJ2-3
CDR3nt: TGCAGTGCTAGAGATTTTCGGAGCACAGATACGCAGTATTTT
CDR3aa: CSARDFRSTDTQYF

d_gene: TRBD1
abundance: many
v_gene: TRBV6-5
len: 14
j_gene: TRBJ1-2
CDR3nt: TGTGCCAGCAGTTACCAGCGTGACAGGGGTGGCTACACCTTC
CDR3aa: CASSYQRDRGGYTF

d_gene: TRBD1
abundance: many
v_gene: TRBV27
len: 15
j_gene: TRBJ2-7
CDR3nt: TGTGCCAGCAGACCGGGACAGGGGGTCTCCTACGAGCAGTACTTC
CDR3aa: CASRPGQGVSYEQYF

d_gene: TRBD1
abundance: -
v_gene: TRBV6-2/TRBV6-3
len: 13
j_gene: TRBJ2-7
CDR3nt: TGTGCCAGCAGTTCGCTGACAGGGGGCGAGCAGTACTTC
CDR3aa: CASSSLTGGEQYF

d_gene: -
abundance: many
v_gene: TRBV18
len: 14
j_gene: TRBJ2-7
CDR3nt: TGTGCCAGCTCAAAATCCGGGTCGCTCGGGGAGCAGTACTTC
CDR3aa: CASSKSGSLGEQYF

d_gene: TRBD2
abundance: once
v_gene: TRBV19
len: 14
j_gene: TRBJ2-7
CDR3nt: TGTTCCAGTAACCCGACTAGCGGTAGCTACTATCAGTACTTC
CDR3aa: CSSNPTSGSYYQYF

d_gene: -
abundance: many
v_gene: TRBV19
len: 17
j_gene: TRBJ1-5
CDR3nt: TGTGCCAGTAGTATTTCCGGACGGCGTTTCCTCAATCAGCCCCAGCATTTT
CDR3aa: CASSISGRRFLNQPQHF

d_gene: -
abundance: many
v_gene: TRBV5-6
len: 14
j_gene: TRBJ2-7
CDR3nt: TGTGCCAGCAGCCCGCCCGGGACGCGAGGGGAGCAGTACTTC
CDR3aa: CASSPPGTRGEQYF

d_gene: TRBD2
abundance: -
v_gene: TRBV6-2/TRBV6-3
len: 14
j_gene: TRBJ2-7
CDR3nt: TGTGCCAGCACCTGGAGACTAGCCCCCTACGAGCAGTACTTC
CDR3aa: CASTWRLAPYEQYF

d_gene: -
abundance: -
v_gene: TRBV6-2/TRBV6-3
len: 15
j_gene: TRBJ1-1
CDR3nt: TGTGCCAGCAGTTGGTCGGGACTGATTAACACCGAAGCTTTCTTT
CDR3aa: CASSWSGLINTEAFF

d_gene: TRBD2
abundance: many
v_gene: TRBV5-1
len: 17
j_gene: TRBJ2-1
CDR3nt: TGCGCCAGCAGCTGGGGGGCCGGTAGCGGGAACTACAATGAGCAGTTCTTC
CDR3aa: CASSWGAGSGNYNEQFF

d_gene: TRBD1
abundance: -
v_gene: TRBV5-4
len: 17
j_gene: TRBJ2-3
CDR3nt: TGTGCCAGCAGCTTGGGAAAGGACAGGGGGCAGACAGATACGCAGTATTTT
CDR3aa: CASSLGKDRGQTDTQYF